A single sample gave rise to the 14 T cell receptor beta chains below, sequenced in a study of memory CD4+ T cells and cytomegalovirus serostatus. The sort gate was single viable CD3+CD4+CD8-CD45RO+ cells for memory CD4+ T cells. Repertoires were generated with immunoSEQ multiplex PCR, while TCRdb's copy carries only in-frame clones and drops some. The repertoire has about 41,000 clones, around 78% of them found once; the top ten carry under 7.5%. The sequenced sample consisted of memory CD4+ T cells from blood. Receptor source: an adult in good health and CMV-seronegative.

V usage is TRBV5-4 and J usage is TRBJ2-3, with unresolved D. Deletions cut 4 bases from V and 2 bases from J, with 5 bases between. Germline V gene data show CDR1 as SGHNT and CDR2 as YYREEE (reference sequence). The CDR3 length is 12 residues. CDR3 DNA sequence: TGTGCCAGCAGCCTAGACACAGATACGCAGTATTTT. Translation gives CASSLDTDTQYF. Drawing the rest from reference TRBV5-4 and TRBJ2-3, the complete variable domain is ETGVTQSPTHLIKTRGQQVTLRCSSQSGHNTVSWYQQALGQGPQFIFQYYREEENGRGNFPPRFSGLQFPNYSSELNVNALELDDSALYLCASSLDTDTQYFGPGTRLTVL.

This clone was seen only a few times. The chain has TRBV28 and TRBJ1-3; D gene unclear. Trimming cost V 5 bases and J 4 bases, with 6 bases left between them. Germline V gene sequence: CDR1 MDHEN, CDR2 SYDVKM. This CDR3 has 12 amino acids. In DNA form, the CDR3 reads TGTGCCAGCAGTATGAGGGGAAACACCATATATTTT. Translation gives CASSMRGNTIYF.

V is TRBV4-2 and J is TRBJ2-1, with D perhaps assigned TRBD1 or TRBD2 (5 bases each). The CDR3 is 19 residues long. Per germline, CDR1 LGHNA and CDR2 YNFKEQ. Trimming removed 0 bases from V and 8 bases from J, with 26 bases in between. CDR3 bases: TGTGCCAGCAGCCAAGATAGTTTTTCTCCGGGACCGACAGACGATGAGCAGTTCTTC. Protein sequence: CASSQDSFSPGPTDDEQFF.

The chain has TRBV6-5 and TRBJ2-1; D unclear. Germline V gene sequence: CDR1 MNHEY, CDR2 SVGAGI. Deletions cut 6 bases from V and 6 bases from J, with 18 bases between. CDR3 size: 15 residues. The CDR3 is CASRPDLWRPNEQFF. The CDR3 DNA follows: TGTGCCAGCAGACCCGACTTGTGGCGCCCCAATGAGCAGTTCTTC.

The chain joins TRBV27 to TRBJ1-2, with D possibly TRBD1 on 6 matching bases. V was pared by 5 bases and J by 2 bases, with 15 bases between. Germline-derived CDR1 and CDR2 are MNHEY and SMNVEV (reference sequence). The CDR3 spans 15 residues. In DNA form, the CDR3 reads TGTGCCAGCAGTCCGGGGAGGACAGACAACTATGGCTACACCTTC. Amino acid sequence: CASSPGRTDNYGYTF.

This sequence joins TRBV18 and TRBJ1-3; D is ambiguous. V was shortened by 2 bases and J by 4 bases, with 6 bases between the two germline ends. This CDR3 is 13 amino acids long. CDR1 and CDR2 from the germline V gene are KGHSH and LQKENI. The CDR3 coding sequence is TGTGCCAGCTCACCAGAACGGGGAAACACCATATATTTT. Its protein product is CASSPERGNTIYF.

The J gene is TRBJ1-2, the V gene TRBV5-1; 7 nucleotides align to TRBD1. The CDR3 loop spans 14 amino acids. Looked up from germline, CDR1 is SGHRS and CDR2 is YFSETQ. Germline trimming cut 4 bases from V and 1 base from J; bases unmatched to any gene: 4. For the CDR3, the DNA is TGCGCCAGCAGCCGGACAGGAGATAACTATGGCTACACCTTC. It specifies CASSRTGDNYGYTF.

This clone was observed a single time. The V and J genes are TRBV6-4 and TRBJ2-3; 8 bases are a match to TRBD2. CDR1 is MRHNA, CDR2 SNTAGT, per germline. This CDR3 comprises 14 residues. Trimming removed 5 bases from V and 2 bases from J; junction bases left unmatched: 3. This CDR3 is CASSNGRATDTQYF. CDR3 coding DNA: TGTGCCAGCAGTAACGGGAGGGCCACAGATACGCAGTATTTT.

V and J are TRBV7-9 and TRBJ1-4, with 7 bases lining up with TRBD1. Germline V gene sequence: CDR1 SEHNR, CDR2 FQNEAQ (reference sequence). V lost 5 bases and J lost 3; bases outside the gene matches: 3. The CDR3 consists of 14 residues. CDR3 in DNA: TGTGCCAGCAGCCAGGACAGGTCTAATGAAAAACTGTTTTTT. It codes for CASSQDRSNEKLFF.

This chain uses TRBV18 with TRBJ1-4; D uncertain. This CDR3 contains 13 residues. Trimming took off 2 bases at V and 6 bases at J, with 7 bases between the two ends. CDR1 and CDR2 from the germline V gene are KGHSH and LQKENI. The CDR3 here is CASSPGRDEKLFF. The CDR3, as DNA: TGTGCCAGCTCACCAGGACGGGATGAAAAACTGTTTTTT. Combining the CDR3 with reference TRBV18 and TRBJ1-4 gives the whole variable domain NAGVMQNPRHLVRRRGQEARLRCSPMKGHSHVYWYRQLPEEGLKFMVYLQKENIIDESGMPKERFSAEFPKEGPSILRIQQVVRGDSAAYFCASSPGRDEKLFFGSGTQLSVL.

CDR3 bases: TGCGCCAGCAGTGAGGGGGACATTAGCACAGATACGCAGTATTTT. Translated: CASSEGDISTDTQYF. This rearrangement joins TRBV10-1 to TRBJ2-3; perhaps TRBD1 as D (6 bases). Germline lookup yields CDR1 WNHNN and CDR2 SYGVQD (reference sequence). The CDR3 contains 15 residues. Trimming pared 2 bases from V and 0 bases from J, leaving 9 bases between.

The chain carries TRBV18 and TRBJ1-5; D call uncertain. Germline loops: CDR1 KGHSH, CDR2 LQKENI. V was pared by 3 bases and J by 4 bases, with 7 bases between. The CDR3 covers 13 residues. The CDR3 DNA is TGTGCCAGCTCACCGGAGGGAAATCAGCCCCAGCATTTT. The encoded protein is CASSPEGNQPQHF.

The chain combines TRBV6-6 with TRBJ1-5; D may be TRBD1 (6 bases). The CDR3 spans 14 residues. CDR1 is MNHNY, CDR2 SVGAGI, per germline (reference sequence). Trimming left V 6 bases short and J 3 bases short, with 12 bases between. The chain's CDR3 is CASRSDRINQPQHF. The CDR3 DNA follows: TGTGCCAGCAGATCCGACAGGATCAATCAGCCCCAGCATTTT.

V is TRBV6-6 and J is TRBJ2-2; D ambiguous. The V gene's germline CDR1 is MNHNY and CDR2 SVGAGI (reference sequence). V was shortened by 6 bases and J by 1 base, with 6 bases between the two germline ends. CDR3 length: 13 amino acids. The CDR3 reads CASRRENTGELFF. The CDR3 DNA is TGTGCCAGCAGAAGGGAGAACACCGGGGAGCTGTTTTTT.